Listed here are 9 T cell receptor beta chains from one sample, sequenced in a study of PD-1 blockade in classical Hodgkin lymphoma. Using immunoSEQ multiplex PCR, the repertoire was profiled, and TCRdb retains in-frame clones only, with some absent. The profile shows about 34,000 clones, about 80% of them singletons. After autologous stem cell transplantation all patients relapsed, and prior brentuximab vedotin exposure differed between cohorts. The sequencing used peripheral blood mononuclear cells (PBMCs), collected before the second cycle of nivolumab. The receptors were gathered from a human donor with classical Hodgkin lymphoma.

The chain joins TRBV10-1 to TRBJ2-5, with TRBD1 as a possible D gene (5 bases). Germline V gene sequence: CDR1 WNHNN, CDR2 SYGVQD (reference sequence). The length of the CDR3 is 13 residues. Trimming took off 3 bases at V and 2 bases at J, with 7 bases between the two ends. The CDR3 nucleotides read TGCGCCAGCAGTGAAGGGGTTCAAGAGACCCAGTACTTC. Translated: CASSEGVQETQYF.

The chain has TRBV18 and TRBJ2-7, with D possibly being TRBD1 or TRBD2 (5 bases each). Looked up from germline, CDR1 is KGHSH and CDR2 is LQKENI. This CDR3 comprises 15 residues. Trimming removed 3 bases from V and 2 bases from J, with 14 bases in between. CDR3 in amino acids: CASSPTGTEPYEQYF. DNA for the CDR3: TGTGCCAGCTCACCGACCGGGACGGAACCCTACGAGCAGTACTTC. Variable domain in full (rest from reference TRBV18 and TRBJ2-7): NAGVMQNPRHLVRRRGQEARLRCSPMKGHSHVYWYRQLPEEGLKFMVYLQKENIIDESGMPKERFSAEFPKEGPSILRIQQVVRGDSAAYFCASSPTGTEPYEQYFGPGTRLTVT.

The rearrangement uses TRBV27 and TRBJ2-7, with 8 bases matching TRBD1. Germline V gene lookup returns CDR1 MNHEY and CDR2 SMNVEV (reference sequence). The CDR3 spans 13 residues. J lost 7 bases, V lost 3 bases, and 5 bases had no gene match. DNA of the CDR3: TGTGCCAGCAGTTTGGGGGACAGGCTTGAGCAGTACTTC. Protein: CASSLGDRLEQYF.

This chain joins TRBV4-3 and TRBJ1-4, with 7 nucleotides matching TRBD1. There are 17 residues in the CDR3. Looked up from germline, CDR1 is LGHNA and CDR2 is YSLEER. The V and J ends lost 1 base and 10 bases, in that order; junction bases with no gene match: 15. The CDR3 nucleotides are TGCGCCAGCAGCCAAGGGGAGGAAGCAGGGGGATGGGGAAAACTGTTTTTT. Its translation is CASSQGEEAGGWGKLFF.

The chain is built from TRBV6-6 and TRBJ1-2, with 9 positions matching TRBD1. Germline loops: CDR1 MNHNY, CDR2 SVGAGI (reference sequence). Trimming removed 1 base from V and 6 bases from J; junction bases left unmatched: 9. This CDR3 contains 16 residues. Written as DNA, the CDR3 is TGTGCCAGCAGTTACTTGCGGGGGACAGGGCTCGATGGCTACACCTTC. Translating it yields CASSYLRGTGLDGYTF.

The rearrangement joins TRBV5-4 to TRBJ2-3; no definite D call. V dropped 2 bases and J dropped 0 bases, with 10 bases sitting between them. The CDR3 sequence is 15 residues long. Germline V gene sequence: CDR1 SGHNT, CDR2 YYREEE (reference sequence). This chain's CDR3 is CASSLGGSSTDTQYF. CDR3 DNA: TGTGCCAGCAGCTTAGGCGGTTCTAGCACAGATACGCAGTATTTT.

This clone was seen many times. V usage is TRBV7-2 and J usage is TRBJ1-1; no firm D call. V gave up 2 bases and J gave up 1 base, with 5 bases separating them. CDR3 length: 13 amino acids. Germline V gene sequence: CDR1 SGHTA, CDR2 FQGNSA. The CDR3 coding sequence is TGTGCCAGCAGCTTACGGGGGAACACTGAAGCTTTCTTT. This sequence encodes CASSLRGNTEAFF. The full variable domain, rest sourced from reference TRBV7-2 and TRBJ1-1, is GAGVSQSPSNKVTEKGKDVELRCDPISGHTALYWYRQSLGQGLEFLIYFQGNSAPDKSGLPSDRFSAERTGGSVSTLTIQRTQQEDSAVYLCASSLRGNTEAFFGQGTRLTVV.

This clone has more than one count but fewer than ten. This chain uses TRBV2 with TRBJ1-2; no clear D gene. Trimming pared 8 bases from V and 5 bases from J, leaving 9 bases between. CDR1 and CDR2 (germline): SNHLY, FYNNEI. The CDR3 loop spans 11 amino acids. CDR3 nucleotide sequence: TGTGCCAGCGGGGTCGGTTATGGCTACACCTTC. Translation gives CASGVGYGYTF.

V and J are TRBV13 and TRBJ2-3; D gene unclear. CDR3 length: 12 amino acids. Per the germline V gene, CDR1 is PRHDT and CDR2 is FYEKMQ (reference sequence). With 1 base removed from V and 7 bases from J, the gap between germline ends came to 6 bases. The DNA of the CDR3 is TGTGCCAGCAGCTTAGTGGCCAATACGCAGTATTTT. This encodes CASSLVANTQYF.